This TCR beta chain was documented in a study of blood T cell repertoires in COVID-19. On the study more broadly: COVID-19 samples collected from the United States, Italy and Spain covered acute and convalescent phases. PBMCs, B-cell-depleted T cells, or T cells were the source of the cDNA or gDNA that made up the material.

Per the germline V gene, CDR1 is SGHNT and CDR2 is YENEEA. J lost 5 bases, V lost 5 bases, and 11 bases had no gene match. The CDR3 extends over 15 amino acids. Original processing methods: Amplification from reference gene primers served as the basis for estimated nucleated cell counts. Repertoires were generated with immunoSEQ multiplex PCR, while TCRdb's copy carries only in-frame clones and drops some. V, J and clone size reflect that table, while D and trimming were determined from the DNA. The data show tens of thousands of clones, 80% to 90% seen once. The chain links TRBV11-3 to TRBJ2-5; 7 positions agree with TRBD1. Material for sequencing was peripheral blood. This TCR was recovered from a human donor with acute or convalescent COVID-19. The donor label of this sample is uncertain. The CDR3 is CASSPRQGLRETQYF. CDR3 nucleotides: TGTGCCAGCAGCCCCCGACAGGGCTTGCGGGAGACCCAGTACTTC.